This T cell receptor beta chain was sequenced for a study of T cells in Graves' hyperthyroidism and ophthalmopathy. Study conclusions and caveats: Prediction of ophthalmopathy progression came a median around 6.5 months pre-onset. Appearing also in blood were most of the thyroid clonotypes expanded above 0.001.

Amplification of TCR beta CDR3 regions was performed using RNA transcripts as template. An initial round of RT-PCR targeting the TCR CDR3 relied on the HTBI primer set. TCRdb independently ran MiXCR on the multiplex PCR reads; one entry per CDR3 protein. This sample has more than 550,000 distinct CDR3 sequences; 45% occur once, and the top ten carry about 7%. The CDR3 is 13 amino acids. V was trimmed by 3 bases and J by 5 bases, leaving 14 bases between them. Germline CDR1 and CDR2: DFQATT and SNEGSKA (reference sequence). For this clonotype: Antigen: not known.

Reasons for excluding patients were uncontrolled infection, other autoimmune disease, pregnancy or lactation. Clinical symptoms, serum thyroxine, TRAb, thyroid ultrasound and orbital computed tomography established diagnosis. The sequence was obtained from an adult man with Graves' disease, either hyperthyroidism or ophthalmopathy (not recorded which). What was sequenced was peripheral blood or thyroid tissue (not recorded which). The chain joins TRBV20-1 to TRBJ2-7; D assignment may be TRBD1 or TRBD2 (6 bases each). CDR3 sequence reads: CSASGGWGDEQYF. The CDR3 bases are TGCAGTGCTAGCGGGGGCTGGGGTGACGAGCAGTACTTC.